This T cell receptor beta chain emerged from a study of long-term antiretroviral therapy in people with HIV (dated 2022 in TCRdb). With regard to the full study: The earliest samples were collected about a decade before the 2015 WHO recommendation for immediate ART, when ART was typically delayed until CD4 counts fell. A retrospective serial study tested whether changes in peripheral blood TRB repertoire composition and diversity were associated with ART initiation and durable HIV suppression. No cross-contamination during QIAcube processing was seen in test extractions of a monoclonal T-cell line run alongside 33 polyclonal samples. From 25 to 30 adults with confirmed HIV infection, the cohort provided 150 to 200 cryopreserved PBMC samples, gathered serially across a mean of about six years (range 1-12). About 35% of the 30 participants with HIV were female.

Inclusion was restricted to participants for whom at least one PBMC sample before ART initiation and at least two post-ART samples were available. All participants with HIV were treated in the United States of America. Before DNA extraction, cryopreserved samples containing roughly 0.9-11 million PBMC were thawed and washed. At the time of the earliest PBMC sample for each participant with HIV, ages ranged from roughly 23 to 60 years. PBMC samples were contributed by each participant from 1-4 timepoints before ART initiation and 2-8 timepoints after ART initiation, with a median of 7 samples. For every participant, serial HIV viral load, CD4+ T-cell count, ART history and demographic data were obtained. Genomic DNA was extracted from unsorted PBMC with a Qiagen kit on a QIAcube, processed in batches of 12 samples. The CDR3 goes from the cysteine to the phenylalanine over 17 residues. This entry keeps only the CDR3 DNA: 51 bases, framed from base 1. Germline trimming: 4 bases from V, 5 bases from J; junction bases outside gene matches: 13. Per the germline V gene, LGHNA is the CDR1 and YNFKEQ is the CDR2.

The immunoSEQ hsTCRB v3.0 assay was used at survey level resolution to sequence the TRB variable region. The targeted TRB sequencing depth was about 40,000-55,000 T-cell genomes per sample. An Illumina MiSeq with a v3 150-cycle kit was used to sequence the pooled TRB libraries. The study's own analysis went as follows. Repertoire analysis ran in R within a reproducible Nextflow workflow covering QC, data transformation and analysis. Custom analyses were implemented in LymphoSeq2, an R package for AIRR-Seq data exploration. A few samples that produced fewer than 5000 total TRB sequences were removed, so 150 to 200 HIV repertoires were analyzed. Of the approximately 190 retained HIV repertoires, some 60 were collected before and around 130 after ART initiation. Repertoires were downsampled to 5000 TRB nucleotide sequences, and summary statistics were averaged over 100 downsampling iterations. Only TRB sequences with CDR3 regions of at least seven amino acids were retained for analysis. Diversity was measured with a Shannon entropy-derived clonality score and the Gini coefficient. Repertoire networks linked the top 5000 CDR3 amino acid sequences whenever two sequences differed by an edit distance of one. Antigen specificity groups and MHC restriction were predicted for TRB CDR3 amino acid sequences with GLIPH2. Known CMV, EBV, HIV or tissue antigen associations were flagged by matching CDR3 amino acid sequences against VDJdb and McPAS-TCR. Pre-ART, post-ART and control groups were compared with Wilcoxon signed-rank tests and Holm-Bonferroni correction. Drawn from immuneACCESS, this table holds only the in-frame rearrangements with V and J called that TCRdb kept. Clones are partly lost; checked studies trace under half to an unresolved V gene and leave the rest unexplained. That table is the source of V, J and clone size, and D and trimming were worked out from the DNA. For this sample there are tens of thousands of clones; 75% to 90% appear just once. Of the sample, 3.5% to 5% is held by the ten largest clones.

As to this clone: The target of this receptor is not known. One base away there is no much larger clone; base qualities are not given.

Broad study findings and their caveats: Because PBMC availability was limited, only the TCR beta chain was sequenced, with no alpha chain pairing. Because pre-ART samples had limited cell numbers, unsorted PBMC were profiled rather than sorted CD4+ and CD8+ T cells. HIV repertoires had narrower CDR3 length ranges than controls, and the network structure suggested an antigen-experienced repertoire that shifted only slightly toward naive after ART. Starting ART was linked to a significant rise in TRB diversity, yet even with long-term ART the diversity remained significantly lower than in transplant donor controls. Inferences about post-ART repertoire changes are limited because no data were available on ART adherence, viral resistance or therapy changes. Expanded TRB clones identified before ART initiation dominated the repertoire across all time points, though the dominance fluctuated and decreased in many PLHIV after ART. The samples span the years 2004 to 2017, and the ART regimens used at that time may not be as effective as current regimens.

The chain is assembled from TRBV4-2 and TRBJ2-5; 10 junctional bases match TRBD2. The sequence was collected from a woman between 18 and 29 years old with HIV. This material consisted of unsorted PBMCs, taken just before starting antiretroviral therapy. The CDR3 sequence is CASSPPGEAGGAETQYF. DNA sequence: TGTGCCAGCAGCCCCCCCGGGGAAGCGGGAGGGGCGGAGACCCAGTACTTC.